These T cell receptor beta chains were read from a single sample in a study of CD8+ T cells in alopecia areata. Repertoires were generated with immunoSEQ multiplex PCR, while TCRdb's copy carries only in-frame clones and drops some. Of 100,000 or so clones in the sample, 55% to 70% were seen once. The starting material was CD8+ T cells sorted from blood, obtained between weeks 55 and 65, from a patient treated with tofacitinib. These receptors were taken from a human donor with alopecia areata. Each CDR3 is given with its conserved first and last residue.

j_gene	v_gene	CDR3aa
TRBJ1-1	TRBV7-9	CASSSYYFVVNTEAFF
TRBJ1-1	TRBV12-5	CASGFPNTEAFF
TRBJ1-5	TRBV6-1	CASSGTLNGNQPQHF
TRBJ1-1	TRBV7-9	CASSQGNTEAFF
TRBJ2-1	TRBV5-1	CASSLASGGLYNEQFF
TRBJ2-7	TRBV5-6	CASSSGTDYEQYF
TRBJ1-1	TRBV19	CASSPLNTEAFF
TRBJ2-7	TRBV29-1	CSVEGVPSYEQYF
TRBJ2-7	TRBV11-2	CASSLDGPREQYF
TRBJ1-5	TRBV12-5	CASGSGTQHF
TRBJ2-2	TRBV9	CASSVGTGVGELFF
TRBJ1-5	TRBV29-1	CSVGSGSSNQPQHF
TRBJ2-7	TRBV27	CASSLTGGGARYEQYF
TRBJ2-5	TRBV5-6	CASSLLRGLAGAPQETQYF
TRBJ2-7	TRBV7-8	CASSGPRDRVDEQYF
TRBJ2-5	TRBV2	CASRPSRQFVETQYF
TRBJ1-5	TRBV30	CAWNNRGLQPQHF
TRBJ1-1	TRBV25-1	CASSESWQVRPFF
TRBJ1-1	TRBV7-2	CASSLVPGNTEAFF
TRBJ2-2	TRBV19	CASTVGGAGELFF
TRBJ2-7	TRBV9	CASSVDSGEVREQYF
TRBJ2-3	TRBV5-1	CASSSQWTSGGKGDTQYF
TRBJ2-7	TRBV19	CASSEGWPAGTGYEQYF
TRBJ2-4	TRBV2	CASRAGTGKAIQYF
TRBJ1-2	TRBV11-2	CASSRRDTQGGGYTF
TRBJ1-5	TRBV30	CAWSVGGNQPQHF
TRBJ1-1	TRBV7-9	CASSLVLGGRTEAFF
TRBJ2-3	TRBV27	CASSPGTALPDTQYF
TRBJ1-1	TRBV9	CASRAENTEAFF
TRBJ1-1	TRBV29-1	CSDMTGMNTEAFF
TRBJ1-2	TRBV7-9	CASSSLDSPYGYTF
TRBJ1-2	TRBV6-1	CASSELGVAGYTF
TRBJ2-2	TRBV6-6	CASRTRDRDTGELFF
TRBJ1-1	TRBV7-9	CASSFPGRLGTEAFF
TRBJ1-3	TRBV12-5	CASGPGNTIYF
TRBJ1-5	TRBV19	CASSLWGVSNQPQHF
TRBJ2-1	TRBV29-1	CSVDGQRTSYNEQFF
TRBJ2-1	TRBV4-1	CASSQDSGGGLTYNEQFF
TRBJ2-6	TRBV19	CASSAGANVLTF
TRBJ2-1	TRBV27	CASSPQGPLTNEQFF
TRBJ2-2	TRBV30	CASSGGMNTGELFF
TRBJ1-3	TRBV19	CASSNAETGNTIYF
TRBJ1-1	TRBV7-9	CASSLTQNTEAFF
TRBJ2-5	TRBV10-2	CASSPRAWRGETQYF
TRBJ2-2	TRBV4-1	CASSQVFPNTGELFF
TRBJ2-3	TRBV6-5	CASRFGDTQYF